This is a list of T cell receptor beta chains from one sample in a study of identical twins. TCRdb reprocessed the 5' RACE reads with MiXCR, giving one entry per CDR3 protein. The table lists around 450,000 distinct CDR3 sequences, 14% of them singletons. These data were also reused for a study on yellow fever vaccine responses in identical twins.

The sample was CD4+ T cells sorted from blood. The receptors derive from a woman aged 18-35 years in good health. The CDR3 runs from the conserved cysteine through the conserved F or W. Fields, in order: D gene, clone size, J gene, V gene, CDR3 protein, CDR3 DNA. The D gene is left open where the match is weak. Clone size, where shown, is once, few, many, or a class for clones that have expanded.

d_gene: TRBD2; abundance: .; j_gene: TRBJ2-3; v_gene: TRBV20-1; CDR3aa: CSARPGTSGRGDTQYF; CDR3nt: TGCAGTGCCCGTCCCGGGACTAGCGGGAGAGGGGATACGCAGTATTTT
d_gene: .; abundance: few; j_gene: TRBJ2-3; v_gene: TRBV6-1; CDR3aa: CASTPRGLPGWDTQYF; CDR3nt: TGTGCCAGCACTCCACGAGGGCTTCCGGGATGGGATACGCAGTATTTT
d_gene: .; abundance: few; j_gene: TRBJ2-1; v_gene: TRBV2; CDR3aa: CASSDSWDNEQFF; CDR3nt: TGTGCCAGCAGTGATTCGTGGGACAATGAGCAGTTCTTC
d_gene: .; abundance: many; j_gene: TRBJ2-5; v_gene: TRBV18; CDR3aa: CASSPGQQETQYF; CDR3nt: TGTGCCAGCTCACCCGGACAGCAAGAGACCCAGTACTTC
d_gene: .; abundance: .; j_gene: TRBJ2-7; v_gene: TRBV12-3/TRBV12-4; CDR3aa: CASSTDVYEQYF; CDR3nt: TGTGCCAGCAGCACCGACGTCTACGAGCAGTACTTC
d_gene: TRBD1; abundance: .; j_gene: TRBJ2-5; v_gene: TRBV5-1; CDR3aa: CASSLPGRRGQMGQLQETQYF; CDR3nt: TGCGCCAGCAGCTTGCCTGGTCGCCGCGGTCAAATGGGACAGCTACAAGAGACCCAGTACTTC
d_gene: .; abundance: .; j_gene: TRBJ2-1; v_gene: TRBV20-1; CDR3aa: CSAVGPSSIEQFF; CDR3nt: TGCAGTGCCGTGGGCCCATCAAGCATTGAGCAGTTCTTC
d_gene: .; abundance: .; j_gene: TRBJ2-1; v_gene: TRBV5-6; CDR3aa: CASSFAGLANEQFF; CDR3nt: TGTGCCAGCAGCTTTGCTGGGCTAGCGAATGAGCAGTTCTTC
d_gene: .; abundance: few; j_gene: TRBJ2-7; v_gene: TRBV6-5; CDR3aa: CASSYSTVGRRGSYEQYF; CDR3nt: TGTGCCAGCAGTTACTCGACGGTCGGGAGACGCGGTTCCTACGAGCAGTACTTC
d_gene: .; abundance: few; j_gene: TRBJ2-1; v_gene: TRBV11-1; CDR3aa: CASSLGQGSSGGSYNEQFF; CDR3nt: TGTGCCAGCAGCTTGGGACAGGGTTCTAGCGGGGGCTCCTACAATGAGCAGTTCTTC
d_gene: TRBD1; abundance: many; j_gene: TRBJ2-5; v_gene: TRBV11-2; CDR3aa: CASSYLQTGTRQTQYF; CDR3nt: TGTGCCAGCAGCTATCTCCAGACAGGGACACGGCAGACCCAGTACTTC
d_gene: TRBD1; abundance: .; j_gene: TRBJ2-1; v_gene: TRBV20-1; CDR3aa: CSARDQGGTGPNNEQFF; CDR3nt: TGCAGTGCTAGAGATCAGGGGGGGACAGGGCCGAACAATGAGCAGTTCTTC
d_gene: TRBD2; abundance: few; j_gene: TRBJ2-1; v_gene: TRBV20-1; CDR3aa: CSARAGGEAYNEQFF; CDR3nt: TGCAGTGCTAGAGCGGGGGGGGAGGCCTACAATGAGCAGTTCTTC
d_gene: TRBD2; abundance: .; j_gene: TRBJ2-7; v_gene: TRBV11-1; CDR3aa: CASSLDLAGEYTYEQYF; CDR3nt: TGTGCCAGCAGCTTAGACCTCGCGGGAGAGTATACCTACGAGCAGTACTTC
d_gene: TRBD2; abundance: few; j_gene: TRBJ2-7; v_gene: TRBV20-1; CDR3aa: CSARRLAGVFYEQYF; CDR3nt: TGCAGTGCTAGAAGACTAGCGGGAGTCTTCTACGAGCAGTACTTC
d_gene: TRBD1; abundance: .; j_gene: TRBJ2-1; v_gene: TRBV12-3/TRBV12-4; CDR3aa: CASSLATGVLANEQFF; CDR3nt: TGTGCCAGCAGTTTAGCGACAGGGGTTTTGGCCAATGAGCAGTTCTTC
d_gene: .; abundance: .; j_gene: TRBJ2-2; v_gene: TRBV11-2; CDR3aa: CASSPRDKRVPKTGELFF; CDR3nt: TGTGCCAGCAGCCCACGGGACAAAAGGGTTCCTAAGACCGGGGAGCTGTTTTTT
d_gene: .; abundance: few; j_gene: TRBJ2-7; v_gene: TRBV21-1; CDR3aa: CASSPQLAGGPHEQYF; CDR3nt: TGTGCCAGCAGCCCCCAACTAGCGGGAGGGCCCCACGAGCAGTACTTC
d_gene: .; abundance: .; j_gene: TRBJ1-5; v_gene: TRBV12-3/TRBV12-4; CDR3aa: CASSLIGATNQPQHF; CDR3nt: TGTGCCAGCAGTTTGATCGGTGCAACTAATCAGCCCCAGCATTTT
d_gene: TRBD1; abundance: .; j_gene: TRBJ1-4; v_gene: TRBV28; CDR3aa: CASSWTGGGGEKLFF; CDR3nt: TGTGCCAGCAGTTGGACAGGGGGCGGAGGTGAAAAACTGTTTTTT
d_gene: .; abundance: few; j_gene: TRBJ1-1; v_gene: TRBV28; CDR3aa: CASRSFSEAFF; CDR3nt: TGTGCCAGCAGGAGTTTTTCTGAAGCTTTCTTT
d_gene: .; abundance: few; j_gene: TRBJ2-2; v_gene: TRBV24-1; CDR3aa: CATSTPQPGQGASGRANGELFF; CDR3nt: TGTGCCACCAGTACCCCTCAACCGGGACAGGGGGCTAGCGGGAGGGCCAACGGGGAGCTGTTTTTT
d_gene: TRBD1; abundance: .; j_gene: TRBJ2-7; v_gene: TRBV5-1; CDR3aa: CASSAEWTGGSSEQYF; CDR3nt: TGCGCCAGCAGCGCCGAATGGACAGGGGGATCTTCCGAGCAGTACTTC
d_gene: .; abundance: few; j_gene: TRBJ2-5; v_gene: TRBV4-2; CDR3aa: CASSQGALGVSVGQTQYF; CDR3nt: TGTGCCAGCAGCCAAGGTGCTTTGGGTGTCAGCGTGGGACAGACCCAGTACTTC
d_gene: TRBD2; abundance: .; j_gene: TRBJ2-7; v_gene: TRBV9; CDR3aa: CASSPRGGVSYEQYF; CDR3nt: TGTGCCAGCAGCCCACGGGGGGGAGTGTCCTACGAGCAGTACTTC
d_gene: TRBD1; abundance: many; j_gene: TRBJ1-5; v_gene: TRBV5-1; CDR3aa: CASSLAGQEGYQPQHF; CDR3nt: TGCGCCAGCAGCTTGGCGGGACAGGAGGGATACCAGCCCCAGCATTTT
d_gene: .; abundance: .; j_gene: TRBJ2-5; v_gene: TRBV29-1; CDR3aa: CSVETGKGTQYF; CDR3nt: TGCAGCGTTGAAACCGGGAAAGGAACCCAGTACTTC
d_gene: .; abundance: many; j_gene: TRBJ2-7; v_gene: TRBV29-1; CDR3aa: CSVSRSGNEQYF; CDR3nt: TGCAGCGTTAGCAGATCGGGGAACGAGCAGTACTTC
d_gene: .; abundance: few; j_gene: TRBJ1-1; v_gene: TRBV6-5; CDR3aa: CASSYSFPGHRGGNTEAFF; CDR3nt: TGTGCCAGCAGTTACTCCTTTCCGGGACACCGCGGGGGGAACACTGAAGCTTTCTTT
d_gene: TRBD1; abundance: .; j_gene: TRBJ1-2; v_gene: TRBV27; CDR3aa: CASKYQGGNYGYTF; CDR3nt: TGTGCCAGCAAATACCAGGGGGGTAACTATGGCTACACCTTC
d_gene: TRBD2; abundance: few; j_gene: TRBJ2-3; v_gene: TRBV19; CDR3aa: CASTLAGGPEDTQYF; CDR3nt: TGTGCCAGTACTCTAGCGGGGGGGCCCGAAGATACGCAGTATTTT
d_gene: .; abundance: .; j_gene: TRBJ2-7; v_gene: TRBV28; CDR3aa: CASRDLEQYF; CDR3nt: TGTGCCAGCAGGGACCTGGAGCAGTACTTC
d_gene: .; abundance: few; j_gene: TRBJ2-7; v_gene: TRBV6-1; CDR3aa: CASSEGRGFRSYEQYF; CDR3nt: TGTGCCAGCAGTGAAGGCCGAGGTTTCAGGAGCTACGAGCAGTACTTC
d_gene: TRBD2; abundance: many; j_gene: TRBJ2-2; v_gene: TRBV5-1; CDR3aa: CASSFVTSDTGELFF; CDR3nt: TGCGCCAGCAGCTTTGTAACTAGCGACACCGGGGAGCTGTTTTTT
d_gene: .; abundance: .; j_gene: TRBJ2-7; v_gene: TRBV28; CDR3aa: CASSPWARDSYEQYF; CDR3nt: TGTGCCAGCAGCCCCTGGGCCAGGGACTCCTACGAGCAGTACTTC
d_gene: .; abundance: .; j_gene: TRBJ2-3; v_gene: TRBV7-2; CDR3aa: CASSPVQVITDTQYF; CDR3nt: TGTGCCAGCAGCCCAGTACAGGTTATCACAGATACGCAGTATTTT
d_gene: TRBD2; abundance: .; j_gene: TRBJ2-2; v_gene: TRBV2; CDR3aa: CARLSSGSSNTGELFF; CDR3nt: TGTGCCAGACTCTCTAGCGGGTCCTCGAACACCGGGGAGCTGTTTTTT
d_gene: .; abundance: .; j_gene: TRBJ2-1; v_gene: TRBV3-1; CDR3aa: CASSQGNRGLGGRAAEQFF; CDR3nt: TGTGCCAGCAGCCAAGGTAACAGGGGGCTAGGCGGGAGGGCCGCCGAGCAGTTCTTC
d_gene: TRBD1; abundance: .; j_gene: TRBJ2-5; v_gene: TRBV27; CDR3aa: CASSFYGDRETQYF; CDR3nt: TGTGCCAGCAGTTTCTACGGGGACAGGGAGACCCAGTACTTC
d_gene: TRBD2; abundance: few; j_gene: TRBJ2-7; v_gene: TRBV20-1; CDR3aa: CSAIAGIYEQYF; CDR3nt: TGCAGTGCTATAGCGGGAATCTACGAGCAGTACTTC
d_gene: .; abundance: few; j_gene: TRBJ2-5; v_gene: TRBV12-3/TRBV12-4; CDR3aa: CASSRLGGQETQYF; CDR3nt: TGTGCCAGCAGTCGACTAGGGGGCCAAGAGACCCAGTACTTC
d_gene: .; abundance: .; j_gene: TRBJ2-7; v_gene: TRBV27; CDR3aa: CASSLEPGYEQYF; CDR3nt: TGTGCCAGCAGTTTAGAGCCGGGCTACGAGCAGTACTTC
d_gene: .; abundance: few; j_gene: TRBJ1-1; v_gene: TRBV12-3/TRBV12-4; CDR3aa: CASSFRRGDTTEAFF; CDR3nt: TGTGCCAGCAGTTTTAGGAGGGGGGACACCACTGAAGCTTTCTTT
d_gene: .; abundance: .; j_gene: TRBJ2-2; v_gene: TRBV12-3/TRBV12-4; CDR3aa: CTSSLGVTKTGDTGELFF; CDR3nt: TGTACCAGCAGTTTAGGGGTGACTAAAACGGGAGATACCGGGGAGCTGTTTTTT
d_gene: .; abundance: few; j_gene: TRBJ1-1; v_gene: TRBV10-3; CDR3aa: CAISDLAEAFF; CDR3nt: TGTGCCATCAGTGACTTGGCTGAAGCTTTCTTT
d_gene: TRBD2; abundance: .; j_gene: TRBJ2-2; v_gene: TRBV10-3; CDR3aa: CASSPGAGVTTGELFF; CDR3nt: TGTGCCTCAAGCCCCGGGGCGGGGGTAACCACCGGGGAGCTGTTTTTT
d_gene: .; abundance: .; j_gene: TRBJ2-2; v_gene: TRBV7-2; CDR3aa: CASSHTTNTGELFF; CDR3nt: TGTGCCAGCAGCCATACTACGAACACCGGGGAGCTGTTTTTT
d_gene: TRBD2; abundance: many; j_gene: TRBJ2-1; v_gene: TRBV10-3; CDR3aa: CAISNSGTAYNEQFF; CDR3nt: TGTGCCATCAGTAATAGCGGGACTGCCTACAATGAGCAGTTCTTC
d_gene: .; abundance: .; j_gene: TRBJ2-3; v_gene: TRBV20-1; CDR3aa: CSARDPEGVDTQYF; CDR3nt: TGCAGTGCTAGAGACCCGGAGGGCGTAGATACGCAGTATTTT